The T cell receptor beta chain described here comes from a study of blood T cell repertoires in COVID-19. For the study at large: From T cells, B-cell-depleted T cells, or PBMCs came the material, which was cDNA or gDNA.

Residents of 24 US areas, aged 18 to 89 years, made up the participants. Sequencing used immunoSEQ multiplex PCR; TCRdb keeps in-frame clones, though not all of them. The profile covers over 250,000 clones, with roughly 90% appearing a single time and just under 9% taken by the ten largest. V lost 1 base, J lost 5 bases, and 16 bases stayed unmatched. Looked up from germline, CDR1 is LGHDT and CDR2 is YNNKEL (reference sequence). The CDR3 contains 20 residues. The receptor was isolated from a woman aged 18-30 years who had recovered from COVID-19. The V gene is TRBV3-1 (or the pseudogene TRBV3-2), the J gene TRBJ2-3; 12 bases map to TRBD2. The sequenced sample consisted of PBMCs or T cells enriched from blood (not recorded which). CDR3 DNA: TGTGCCAGCAGCCAAGGAATTGGGCTAGCGGGAGGGGTGCAAGGAGATACGCAGTATTTT. This gives the protein CASSQGIGLAGGVQGDTQYF.